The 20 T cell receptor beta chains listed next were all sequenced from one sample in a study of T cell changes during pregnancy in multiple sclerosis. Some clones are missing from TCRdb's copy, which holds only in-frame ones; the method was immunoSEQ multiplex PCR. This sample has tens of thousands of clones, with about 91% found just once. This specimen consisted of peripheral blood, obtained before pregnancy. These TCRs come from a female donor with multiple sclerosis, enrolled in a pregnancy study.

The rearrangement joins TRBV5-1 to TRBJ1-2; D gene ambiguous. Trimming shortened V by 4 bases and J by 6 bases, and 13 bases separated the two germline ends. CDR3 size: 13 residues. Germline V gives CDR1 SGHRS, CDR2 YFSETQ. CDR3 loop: CASSGGLRNGYTF. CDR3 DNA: TGCGCCAGCAGCGGAGGGCTCAGGAATGGCTACACCTTC.

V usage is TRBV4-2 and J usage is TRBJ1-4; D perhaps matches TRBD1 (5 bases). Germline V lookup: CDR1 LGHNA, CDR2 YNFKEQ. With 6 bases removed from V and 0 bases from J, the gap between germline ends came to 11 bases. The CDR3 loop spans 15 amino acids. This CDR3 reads CASRAGGSTNEKLFF. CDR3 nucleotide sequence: TGTGCCAGCAGGGCTGGGGGGTCAACTAATGAAAAACTGTTTTTT.

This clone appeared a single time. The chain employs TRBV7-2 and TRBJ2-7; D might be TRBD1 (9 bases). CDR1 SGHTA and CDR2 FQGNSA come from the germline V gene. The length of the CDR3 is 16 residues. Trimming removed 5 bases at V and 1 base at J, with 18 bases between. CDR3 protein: CASSPGRDRVSYEQYF. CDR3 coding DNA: TGTGCCAGCAGCCCCGGGAGGGACAGGGTATCCTACGAGCAGTACTTC.

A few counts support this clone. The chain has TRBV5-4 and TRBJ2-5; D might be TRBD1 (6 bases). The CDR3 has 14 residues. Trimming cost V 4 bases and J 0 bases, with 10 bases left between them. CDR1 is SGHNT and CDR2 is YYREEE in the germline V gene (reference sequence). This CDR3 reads CASSTTGNQETQYF. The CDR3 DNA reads TGTGCCAGCAGCACGACAGGAAACCAAGAGACCCAGTACTTC.

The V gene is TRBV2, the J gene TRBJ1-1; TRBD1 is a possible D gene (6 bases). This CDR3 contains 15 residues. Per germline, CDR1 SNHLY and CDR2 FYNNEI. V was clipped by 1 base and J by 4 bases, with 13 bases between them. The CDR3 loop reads CASSEGTVGSTEAFF. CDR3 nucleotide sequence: TGTGCCAGCAGTGAAGGGACAGTGGGGAGCACTGAAGCTTTCTTT.

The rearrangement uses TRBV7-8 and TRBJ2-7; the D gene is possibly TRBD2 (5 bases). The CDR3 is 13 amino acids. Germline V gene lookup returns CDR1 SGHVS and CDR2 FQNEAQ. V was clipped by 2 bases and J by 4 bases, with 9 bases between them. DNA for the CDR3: TGTGCCAGCAGCTTACGGGATTCTTACGAGCAGTACTTC. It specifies CASSLRDSYEQYF.

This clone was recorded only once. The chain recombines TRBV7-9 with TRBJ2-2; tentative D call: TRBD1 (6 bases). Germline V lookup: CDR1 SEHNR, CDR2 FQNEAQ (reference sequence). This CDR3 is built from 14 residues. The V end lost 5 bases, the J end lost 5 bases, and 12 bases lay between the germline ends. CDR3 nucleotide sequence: TGTGCCAGCAGCCCACAGGGAAGGACCGGGGAGCTGTTTTTT. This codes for CASSPQGRTGELFF.

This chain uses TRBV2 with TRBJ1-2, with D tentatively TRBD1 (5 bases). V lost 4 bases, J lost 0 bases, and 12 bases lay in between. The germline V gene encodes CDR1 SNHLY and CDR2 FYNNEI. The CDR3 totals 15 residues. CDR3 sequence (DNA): TGTGCCAGCAGTGGGCAGGGCCGTTCTAACTATGGCTACACCTTC. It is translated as CASSGQGRSNYGYTF.

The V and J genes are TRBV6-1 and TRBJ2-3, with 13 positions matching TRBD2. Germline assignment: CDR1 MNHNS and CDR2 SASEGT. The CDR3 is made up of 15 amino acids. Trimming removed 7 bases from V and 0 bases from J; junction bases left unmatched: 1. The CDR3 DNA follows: TGTGCCAGCAAGGGACTAGCGGGAAGCACAGATACGCAGTATTTT. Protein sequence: CASKGLAGSTDTQYF.

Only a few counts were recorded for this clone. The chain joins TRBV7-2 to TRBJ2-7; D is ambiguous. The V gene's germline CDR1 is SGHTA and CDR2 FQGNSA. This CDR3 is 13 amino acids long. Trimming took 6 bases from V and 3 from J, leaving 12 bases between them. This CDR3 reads CASSPDGYYEQYF. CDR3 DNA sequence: TGTGCCAGCAGTCCCGACGGGTACTACGAGCAGTACTTC.

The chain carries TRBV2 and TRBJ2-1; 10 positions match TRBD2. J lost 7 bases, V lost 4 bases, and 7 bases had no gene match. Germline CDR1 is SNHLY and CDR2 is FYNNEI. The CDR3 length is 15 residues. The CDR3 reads CASSGERGGLNEQFF. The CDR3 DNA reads TGTGCCAGCAGTGGAGAGCGGGGGGGCCTAAATGAGCAGTTCTTC.

CDR3 sequence reads: CASSLSGGQETQYF. The CDR3 DNA reads TGTGCCAGCAGCCTGTCAGGGGGCCAAGAGACCCAGTACTTC. V gene TRBV5-6 combines with J gene TRBJ2-5; 7 bases fit TRBD1. The CDR3 runs 14 residues. Germline CDR1 reads SGHDT; CDR2 reads YYEEEE. After removal of 4 bases from V and 1 base from J, the junction contained 4 bases not matched to a gene.

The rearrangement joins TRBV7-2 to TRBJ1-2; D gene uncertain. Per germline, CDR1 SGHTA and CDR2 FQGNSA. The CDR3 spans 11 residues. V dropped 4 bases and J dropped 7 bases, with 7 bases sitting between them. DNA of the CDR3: TGTGCCAGCAGCTCCGGGGTTGGCTACACCTTC. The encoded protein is CASSSGVGYTF.

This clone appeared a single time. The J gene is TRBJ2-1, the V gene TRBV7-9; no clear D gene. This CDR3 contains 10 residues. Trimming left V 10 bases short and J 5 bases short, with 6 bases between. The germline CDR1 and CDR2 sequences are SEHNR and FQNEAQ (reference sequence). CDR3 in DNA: TGTGCCATTGTAGACAATGAGCAGTTCTTC. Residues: CAIVDNEQFF.

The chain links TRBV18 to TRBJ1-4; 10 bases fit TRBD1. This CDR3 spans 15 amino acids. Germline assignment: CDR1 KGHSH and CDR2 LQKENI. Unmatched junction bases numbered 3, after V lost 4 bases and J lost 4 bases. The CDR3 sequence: CASSRQGAGNEKLFF. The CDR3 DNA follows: TGTGCCAGCTCACGACAGGGGGCCGGTAATGAAAAACTGTTTTTT.

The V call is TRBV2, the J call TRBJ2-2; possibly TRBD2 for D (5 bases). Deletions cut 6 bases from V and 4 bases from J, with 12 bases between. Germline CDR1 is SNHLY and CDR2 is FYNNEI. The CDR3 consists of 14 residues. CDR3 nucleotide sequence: TGTGCCAGCAGGGCGGGCTTCCGCACCGGGGAGCTGTTTTTT. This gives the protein CASRAGFRTGELFF.

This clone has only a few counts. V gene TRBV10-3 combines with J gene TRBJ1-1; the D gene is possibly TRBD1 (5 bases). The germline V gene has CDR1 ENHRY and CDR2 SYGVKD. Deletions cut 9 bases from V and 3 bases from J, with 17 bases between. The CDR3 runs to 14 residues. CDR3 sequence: CAITPGQGYTEAFF. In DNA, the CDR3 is TGTGCCATTACGCCCGGGCAGGGATACACTGAAGCTTTCTTT.

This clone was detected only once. CDR3 nucleotide sequence: TGTGCCAGCAGCCCGGGACAGGGGAGTAACTATGGCTACACCTTC. This sequence encodes CASSPGQGSNYGYTF. The V and J genes are TRBV4-2 and TRBJ1-2; 10 nucleotides line up with TRBD1. V shed 4 bases and J 1 base; nucleotides not matched to a gene: 3. The length of the CDR3 is 15 residues. The germline V gene encodes CDR1 LGHNA and CDR2 YNFKEQ.

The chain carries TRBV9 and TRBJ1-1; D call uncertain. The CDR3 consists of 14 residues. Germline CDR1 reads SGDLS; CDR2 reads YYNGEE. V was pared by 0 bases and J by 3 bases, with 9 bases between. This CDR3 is CASSVGHSYTEAFF. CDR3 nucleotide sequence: TGTGCCAGCAGCGTAGGTCACAGTTACACTGAAGCTTTCTTT.

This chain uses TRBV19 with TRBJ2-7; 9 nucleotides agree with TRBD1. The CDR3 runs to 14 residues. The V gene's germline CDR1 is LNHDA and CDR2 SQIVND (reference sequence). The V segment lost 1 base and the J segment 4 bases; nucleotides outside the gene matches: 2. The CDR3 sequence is CASSIGDREYEQYF. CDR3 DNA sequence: TGTGCCAGTAGTATAGGGGACAGGGAATACGAGCAGTACTTC.